Listed below are T cell receptor beta chains from one sample, sequenced in a study of blood T cell repertoires in COVID-19. TCRdb keeps only in-frame clones here, not all; method: immunoSEQ multiplex PCR. The data show some 200,000 clones, with 83% seen just once and approximately 6.1% held by the top ten. The material sequenced was peripheral blood. Source of these receptors: a woman between 40 and 50 years old with acute or convalescent COVID-19. CDR3s include the opening cysteine and the closing phenylalanine or tryptophan. Size tells how often a clone was seen (once, few, many) or the class of an expanded clone, and some rows leave it out.

.,TRBV2,TRBJ1-5,CASSGQSNQPQHF
.,TRBV5-6,TRBJ2-1,CASSSGQGLYNEQFF
.,TRBV11-2,TRBJ2-1,CASSLGSSGNEQFF
.,TRBV11-2,TRBJ1-6,CASSHTNTPLHF
.,TRBV6-5,TRBJ1-4,CASARTATNEKLFF
.,TRBV27,TRBJ2-7,CASTVTGTSYEQYF
.,TRBV5-4,TRBJ1-1,CASSPMTGNTEAFF
.,TRBV5-1,TRBJ2-7,CASSLVSGGAEQYF
.,TRBV29-1,TRBJ2-7,CSVEVGSIWEQYF
once,TRBV11-2,TRBJ2-5,CASSFISDETQYF
.,TRBV9,TRBJ1-2,CASSVGRGNYGYTF
few,TRBV7-9,TRBJ1-4,CASSRDSSATNEKLFF
.,TRBV6-5,TRBJ1-4,CASSSGTGGHEKLFF
.,TRBV29-1,TRBJ2-3,CSVGAFGDTQYF
few,TRBV7-2,TRBJ2-7,CASSLSGTLEQYF
.,TRBV2,TRBJ2-1,CAILSGDGGNEQFF
.,TRBV5-1,TRBJ2-2,CASIRVAGETVDTGELFF
few,TRBV28,TRBJ1-6,CASSPMGGENNSPLHF
few,TRBV2,TRBJ1-2,CASRRQGNYGYTF
.,TRBV11-2,TRBJ1-5,CASSSGQGAQPQHF
.,TRBV24-1,TRBJ2-5,CATSGTGRETQYF
once,TRBV7-2,TRBJ2-1,CASSLQREGLGEQFF
.,TRBV18,TRBJ1-1,CASSPGQVRNTEAFF
.,TRBV3-1/TRBV3-2,TRBJ2-1,CASSQGLAGPWQFF
.,TRBV5-8,TRBJ1-2,CASSKAGVSGYTF
.,TRBV3-1/TRBV3-2,TRBJ2-5,CASSQGRGETQYF
.,TRBV30,TRBJ1-3,CAWVSSGNTIYF
.,TRBV6-5,TRBJ1-1,CASRDRFSEAFF
.,TRBV4-1,TRBJ1-1,CASSPTGFAEAFF
.,TRBV5-4,TRBJ2-1,CASSLELAGNSYNEQFF
.,TRBV5-1,TRBJ1-6,CASSLATGAVGSPLHF
.,TRBV24-1,TRBJ2-7,CATSPSGTTSYEQYF
.,TRBV10-1,TRBJ2-1,CASSEGGLPYNEQFF
.,TRBV7-8,TRBJ1-5,CASSNPDSLYSNQPQHF
once,TRBV5-6,TRBJ1-4,CASSSRYANEKLFF
once,TRBV6-5,TRBJ2-7,CASRQLYEQYF
once,TRBV7-9,TRBJ2-1,CASSLGPYQVSFF
.,TRBV2,TRBJ1-1,CASSDRGMNTEAFF
.,TRBV7-2,TRBJ2-3,CAIHPQGKRADTQYF
.,TRBV28,TRBJ2-7,CASSFRGALIHEQYF
few,TRBV9,TRBJ2-3,CASSPAGGGGTDTQYF
.,TRBV24-1,TRBJ1-4,CATAAGPAGDEKLFF
.,TRBV11-2,TRBJ2-7,CASSQGVGVLYEQYF
.,TRBV7-2,TRBJ2-7,CASSLGGLASEQYF
few,TRBV5-1,TRBJ2-7,CASSLDRDRVYEQYF
.,TRBV7-2,TRBJ1-5,CASSLYAPGNQPQHF
once,TRBV10-3,TRBJ2-1,CAISEGGSNPFF
few,TRBV27,TRBJ1-1,CASTGRRDTEAFF
.,TRBV16,TRBJ2-2,CASSRRQNTGELFF
.,TRBV28,TRBJ2-7,CASSLFLGGLVAYEQYF